This TCR beta chain emerged from a study of T cell responses to AZD1222 COVID-19 vaccine. This clone was seen a handful of times. The antigen remains undetermined. Libraries were prepared by immunoSEQ multiplex PCR; TCRdb keeps only in-frame clonotypes and omits some of them. The data show about 90,000 clones, about 88% seen once. Study outcomes and limitations: Increases in Spike-specific TCR breadth and depth were seen after two AZD1222 doses. Of the AZD1222 recipients, only five or six were seropositive at baseline. The study reported that nearly half of spike-specific TCRs target unmutated variant regions.

In germline, CDR1 is SGHRS, CDR2 YFSETQ. This CDR3 region has 14 residues. V dropped 1 base and J dropped 8 bases, with 12 bases sitting between them. The sequence was collected from an adult who received the AZD1222 COVID-19 vaccine. Sequences were derived from peripheral blood, sampled 28 days after the second AZD1222 dose. This chain joins TRBV5-1 and TRBJ1-4; no clear D. The CDR3 spells CASSLPHREEKLFF. The CDR3 region has the DNA TGCGCCAGCAGCTTGCCCCACCGAGAGGAAAAACTGTTTTTT.